A single sample is the source of the 20 T cell receptor beta chains below, sequenced in a study of early T cells in non-severe SARS-CoV-2 infection. MiXCR was run by TCRdb on the 5' RACE reads, yielding one entry per CDR3 protein. Of about 58,000 distinct CDR3 sequences listed, around 13% are singletons. Here the sequenced sample was whole blood, taken at baseline. Source of these receptors: an adult who was a healthcare worker with PCR-confirmed SARS-CoV-2 infection or an uninfected control (not recorded which). The donor label of this sample is uncertain.

The chain uses TRBV9 and TRBJ1-2; D call uncertain. CDR1 is SGDLS, CDR2 YYNGEE, per germline. Trimming pared 3 bases from V and 4 bases from J, leaving 16 bases between. There are 15 residues in the CDR3. The CDR3 region has the DNA TGTGCCAGCAGCGCCCTCCCCCGAGTAAGCTATGGCTACACCTTC. Its translation: CASSALPRVSYGYTF.

This clonotype was seen a few times. This chain links TRBV5-1 with TRBJ2-5; 9 nucleotides agree with TRBD1. The CDR3 is 15 amino acids. Trimming removed 7 bases from V and 2 bases from J; junction bases left unmatched: 9. Germline CDR1 reads SGHRS; CDR2 reads YFSETQ. The CDR3 region has the DNA TGCGCCAGCTATACCCCGGGACAGGGACAAGAGACCCAGTACTTC. Its translation: CASYTPGQGQETQYF. The whole variable domain, filled in from reference TRBV5-1 and TRBJ2-5, reads KAGVTQTPRYLIKTRGQQVTLSCSPISGHRSVSWYQQTPGQGLQFLFEYFSETQRNKGNFPGRFSGRQFSNSRSEMNVSTLELGDSALYLCASYTPGQGQETQYFGPGTRLLVL.

Turning to this clonotype: One base away lies a much larger clone, so this may be a sequencing read error. The rearrangement links TRBV7-3 to TRBJ2-5; D may be TRBD2 (5 bases). This CDR3 comprises 13 residues. Trimming removed 2 bases at V and 3 bases at J, with 7 bases between. Germline-derived CDR1 and CDR2 are SGHTA and FQGTGA. CDR3 sequence: CASSLGSEETQYF. The CDR3 nucleotides read TGTGCCAGCAGCTTAGGGAGCGAAGAGACCCAGTACTTC.

The chain combines TRBV19 with TRBJ1-6; D unclear. The CDR3 loop spans 13 amino acids. Germline V gene sequence: CDR1 LNHDA, CDR2 SQIVND (reference sequence). Trimming took off 3 bases at V and 8 bases at J, with 8 bases between the two ends. The CDR3 bases are TGTGCCAGTAGTATTGGTTCGGATTCACCCCTCCACTTT. As protein: CASSIGSDSPLHF.

This clonotype appeared a few times. The chain links TRBV4-1 to TRBJ1-3; D uncertain. CDR3 length equals 19 residues. Trimming took off 0 bases at V and 0 bases at J, with 18 bases between the two ends. Germline values: CDR1 MGHRA, CDR2 YSYEKL. Here the CDR3 reads CASSQDRALAVSSGNTIYF. In DNA, the CDR3 is TGCGCCAGCAGCCAAGATCGCGCGCTGGCCGTAAGCTCTGGAAACACCATATATTTT.

The chain employs TRBV18 and TRBJ1-2; TRBD1 matches 7 bases. This CDR3 region has 16 residues. The junction had 14 bases not matched to a gene; V was cut back by 3 bases and J by 7 bases. Germline-derived CDR1 and CDR2 are KGHSH and LQKENI. The DNA of the CDR3 is TGTGCCAGCTCACCTCCTCGACAGGGCGCCGTGGTTGGCTACACCTTC. This translates into CASSPPRQGAVVGYTF.

This clonotype was picked up many times. This chain joins TRBV7-8 and TRBJ1-4, with 9 bases matching TRBD1. The germline CDR1 and CDR2 sequences are SGHVS and FQNEAQ. The CDR3 runs 14 residues. J lost 8 bases, V lost 0 bases, and 1 base had no gene match. CDR3 region: CASSLAGQGEKLFF. The CDR3 region has the DNA TGTGCCAGCAGCTTAGCGGGACAGGGAGAAAAACTGTTTTTT.

The rearrangement links TRBV20-1 to TRBJ1-6; possible D gene TRBD1, 5 bases. The CDR3 has 14 residues. With 3 bases removed from V and 7 bases from J, the gap between germline ends came to 13 bases. The germline gives CDR1 DFQATT, CDR2 SNEGSKA (reference sequence). The CDR3 DNA follows: TGCAGTGCTAGTCTGGACATAGGAAATTCACCCCTCCACTTT. It translates to CSASLDIGNSPLHF.

The V call is TRBV21-1, the J call TRBJ2-7; TRBD1, as called in the table, went unchecked against the DNA. TRBV21-1 is a pseudogene segment. The CDR3 consists of 14 residues. CDR3 in amino acids: CASRTREPSYEQYV. The CDR3 DNA sequence: TGTGCCAGCAGAACCCGGGAACCTTCCTACGAGCAGTACGTC.

The chain is built from TRBV10-2 and TRBJ1-5; D remains unclear. The germline CDR1 and CDR2 sequences are WSHSY and SAAADI. The CDR3 length is 14 residues. V dropped 0 bases and J dropped 7 bases, with 10 bases sitting between them. CDR3 loop: CASSESVLRQPQHF. The DNA for the CDR3 is TGCGCCAGCAGTGAGTCGGTCCTCAGACAGCCCCAGCATTTT.

The chain carries TRBV12-3 or TRBV12-4 and TRBJ2-5; TRBD1 aligns across 9 bases. This CDR3 contains 14 residues. V lost 6 bases to trimming and J lost 5 bases; unmatched junction nucleotides: 7. The CDR3 protein is CASSPGQGLETQYF. In nucleotides, the CDR3 is TGTGCCAGCAGCCCAGGACAGGGGCTGGAGACCCAGTACTTC.

This clonotype was seen many times. The CDR3 spells CASSAGDQPQHF. In nucleotides, the CDR3 is TGTGCCAGCAGTGCAGGTGATCAGCCCCAGCATTTT. The V gene is TRBV2, the J gene TRBJ1-5; D gene ambiguous. The length of the CDR3 is 12 residues. The V and J ends lost 4 bases and 5 bases respectively, with 6 bases between them. Germline V gives CDR1 SNHLY, CDR2 FYNNEI.

This clonotype appeared a few times. The V gene is TRBV25-1, the J gene TRBJ2-5, with TRBD1 matching over 8 bases. CDR3 length equals 14 residues. CDR1 and CDR2 (germline): MGHDK, SYGVNS. The J segment lost 4 bases and the V segment lost 5 bases, leaving 6 bases of the junction unmatched. CDR3 DNA: TGTGCCAGCAGTCTACAGGGGGTGAGAGAGACCCAGTACTTC. The encoded protein is CASSLQGVRETQYF.

This clonotype was recorded many times. V gene TRBV7-8 combines with J gene TRBJ2-5; tentatively, D is TRBD1 or TRBD2 (5 bases each). V dropped 0 bases and J dropped 5 bases, with 10 bases sitting between them. The CDR3 runs 14 residues. Germline-derived CDR1 and CDR2 are SGHVS and FQNEAQ. The CDR3 loop is CASSLAGREETQYF. The CDR3 coding sequence is TGTGCCAGCAGCTTAGCGGGCAGGGAGGAGACCCAGTACTTC.

This clonotype was counted only a few times. The J gene is TRBJ2-5, the V gene TRBV9, with 10 nucleotides matching TRBD2. Per germline, CDR1 SGDLS and CDR2 YYNGEE. This CDR3 has 17 amino acids. J was trimmed by 2 bases and V by 0 bases; bases with no gene match: 7. The chain's CDR3 is CASSVDPMTSGQETQYF. As DNA, the CDR3 is TGTGCCAGCAGCGTAGACCCTATGACTAGCGGGCAAGAGACCCAGTACTTC. The full variable domain, its missing parts supplied by reference TRBV9 and TRBJ2-5, is DSGVTQTPKHLITATGQRVTLRCSPRSGDLSVYWYQQSLDQGLQFLIQYYNGEERAKGNILERFSAQQFPDLHSELNLSSLELGDSALYFCASSVDPMTSGQETQYFGPGTRLLVL.

V usage is TRBV12-3 or TRBV12-4 and J usage is TRBJ2-7; possibly TRBD2 for D (8 bases). There are 13 residues in the CDR3. With 6 bases removed from V and 4 bases from J, the gap between germline ends came to 13 bases. CDR3 coding DNA: TGTGCCAGCAGCCGGGGGGGACAGTACGAGCAGTACGTC. Residues: CASSRGGQYEQYV.

The J gene is TRBJ1-2, the V gene TRBV2; a possible D gene is TRBD1 (6 bases). This CDR3 is built from 13 residues. Trimming shortened V by 8 bases and J by 5 bases, and 15 bases separated the two germline ends. The germline V gene has CDR1 SNHLY and CDR2 FYNNEI. The CDR3 reads CASGQILGYGYTF. CDR3 bases: TGTGCCAGCGGACAGATTTTAGGGTATGGCTACACCTTC.

This clonotype showed up just a few times. The rearrangement links TRBV7-9 to TRBJ2-3; 13 bases agree with TRBD2. V lost 5 bases, J lost 2 bases, and 10 bases stayed unmatched. Looked up from germline, CDR1 is SEHNR and CDR2 is FQNEAQ (reference sequence). This CDR3 contains 18 residues. In nucleotides, the CDR3 is TGTGCCAGCAGCGAGCCGGGACTAGCGGGGTCCTCCACAGATACGCAGTATTTT. Protein sequence: CASSEPGLAGSSTDTQYF.

This clonotype was found a few times. CDR3: CATATDHHEKLFF. CDR3 in DNA: TGTGCCACCGCGACAGATCACCATGAAAAACTGTTTTTT. The chain links TRBV2 to TRBJ1-4; the D gene is possibly TRBD1 (5 bases). This CDR3 region has 13 residues. Trimming pared 10 bases from V and 6 bases from J, leaving 15 bases between. Germline V lookup: CDR1 SNHLY, CDR2 FYNNEI. The full variable domain, its missing parts supplied by reference TRBV2 and TRBJ1-4, is EPEVTQTPSHQVTQMGQEVILRCVPISNHLYFYWYRQILGQKVEFLVSFYNNEISEKSEIFDDQFSVERPDGSNFTLKIRSTKLEDSAMYFCATATDHHEKLFFGSGTQLSVL.

The chain is built from TRBV5-5 and TRBJ1-2; 8 bases agree with TRBD1. This CDR3 spans 13 amino acids. The trim removed 0 bases at V and 6 bases at J, leaving 1 base unmatched. Germline V gene data show CDR1 as SGHKS and CDR2 as YYEKEE (reference sequence). The CDR3 DNA reads as TGTGCCAGCAGCTTGGCCAGGGGGCATGGCTACACCTTC. Encoded protein: CASSLARGHGYTF.